The clone carrying this TCR beta chain was found many times. Per the germline V gene, CDR1 is LNHNV and CDR2 is YYDKDF (reference sequence). J was trimmed by 5 bases and V by 8 bases; bases with no gene match: 4. This CDR3 contains 14 residues. TCR beta CDR3 region amplification was performed from RNA transcripts. Researchers ran a first-round RT-PCR on the TCR CDR3 using the HTBI primer set. Each CDR3 protein gets one entry after TCRdb re-called the multiplex PCR reads with MiXCR. The sample has hundreds of thousands of distinct CDR3 sequences, roughly 13% seen once. The sample originates from a study of T cells in Graves' hyperthyroidism and ophthalmopathy.

The sample taken for sequencing was blood. The chain is built from TRBV15 and TRBJ2-5; 14 bases line up with TRBD2. The receptor's source is a young woman with Graves' hyperthyroidism. The CDR3 region is CATGLAGGPETQYF. The CDR3 coding sequence is TGTGCCACCGGACTAGCGGGAGGTCCGGAGACCCAGTACTTC.